This is a list of T cell receptor beta chains from one sample in a study of shared clonotypes between healthy human individuals. Sequencing used immunoSEQ multiplex PCR; TCRdb keeps in-frame clones, though not all of them. The table shows around 500,000 clones, with around 78% occurring only once. Source material: PBMCs. The receptors derive from a woman in her thirties or forties in good health. Some clones in this sample may be carry-over from other donors' samples. Each CDR3 is given with its conserved first and last residue. Fields, in order: V gene, J gene, CDR3 protein.

TRBV7-9	TRBJ1-4	CASSFASTSAEKLFF
TRBV11-2	TRBJ1-1	CASTLRGHTNTEAFF
TRBV7-2	TRBJ2-1	CASAERSYNEQFF
TRBV27	TRBJ2-1	CASSLGTRAYNEQFF
TRBV14	TRBJ1-2	CASSQDLNYGYTF
TRBV30	TRBJ2-2	CAWTVFTTGELFF
TRBV30	TRBJ1-1	CAWSVLGRAEAFF
TRBV6-4	TRBJ1-1	CASSDGREGTEAFF
TRBV7-2	TRBJ2-1	CASSSRDRGNNEQFF
TRBV11-3	TRBJ2-1	CASSLSYGLAGPSYNEQFF
TRBV5-1	TRBJ1-2	CASSPGDRVHGYTF
TRBV29-1	TRBJ2-7	CSGRTDPYEQYF
TRBV5-1	TRBJ1-1	CASSPDRGGFAGAFF
TRBV7-6	TRBJ1-3	CASSLVQGPGNTIYF
TRBV30	TRBJ2-7	CACSYTGTTYEQYF
TRBV5-4	TRBJ1-2	CASSLAIGTGDNYGYTF
TRBV4-3	TRBJ1-1	CASSHSDSPGTEAFF
TRBV10-2	TRBJ1-1	CASRSRDRELGTEAFF
TRBV30	TRBJ1-1	CAWTYKWTGNTEAFF
TRBV14	TRBJ2-1	CASSQGYGIAGDEQFF
TRBV10-3	TRBJ1-5	CAISDRDRGNQPQHF
TRBV7-9	TRBJ1-1	CASSSRALGTEAFF
TRBV5-4	TRBJ2-3	CASSLDSGSTDTQYF
TRBV29-1	TRBJ1-6	CSVLEGNSPLHF
TRBV7-9	TRBJ2-1	CASSFPGLTSYNEQFF
TRBV5-4	TRBJ2-1	CASSRRLAGSNEQFF
TRBV19	TRBJ2-7	CASSRGLQGHEQYF
TRBV5-1	TRBJ2-4	CASSGSRGDKNIQYF
TRBV6-6	TRBJ1-1	CASSDNSNTEAFF
TRBV11-1	TRBJ2-5	CASRGSGQETQYF
TRBV6-1	TRBJ1-2	CASSVDSGYGYTF
TRBV18	TRBJ2-7	CASSPYTGQGLYEQYF
TRBV6-5	TRBJ2-7	CASSYQGVGYEQYF
TRBV28	TRBJ2-3	CASSRVARLATSTDTQYF
TRBV7-9	TRBJ2-5	CASSFSLAGGGPETQYF
TRBV19	TRBJ2-7	CASSIVAGAYEQYF
TRBV11-2	TRBJ2-7	CASSSSSYEQYF